The 3 T cell receptor beta chains listed next were all sequenced from one sample in a study of blood T cell repertoires in COVID-19. The method was immunoSEQ multiplex PCR; TCRdb's version includes in-frame clones alone and lacks a portion of them. The sample consists of around 42,000 clones, about four fifths of them appearing once. Source material: peripheral blood. These TCRs come from an elderly man with active or convalescent COVID-19.

This clone was counted only a few times. Here the CDR3 reads CASSPRGDYGYTF. In nucleotides, the CDR3 is TGCGCCAGCAGCCCGCGGGGGGACTATGGCTACACCTTC. The V and J genes are TRBV4-1 and TRBJ1-2; D is perhaps TRBD1 (5 bases). This CDR3 has 13 residues. Germline V CDR1 and CDR2: MGHRA, YSYEKL. Trimming shortened V by 4 bases and J by 3 bases, and 9 bases separated the two germline ends.

The gene calls are TRBV2 and TRBJ1-2; D ambiguous. V gave up 8 bases and J gave up 3 bases, with 13 bases separating them. CDR3 size: 13 residues. In germline, CDR1 is SNHLY, CDR2 FYNNEI. The CDR3 DNA reads TGTGCCAGCTCCCGCGGGCCTTACTATGGCTACACCTTC. Its translation: CASSRGPYYGYTF.

The chain links TRBV28 to TRBJ2-2; possible D gene TRBD1, 5 bases. CDR3 length: 13 residues. Germline assignment: CDR1 MDHEN and CDR2 SYDVKM. The V end lost 2 bases, the J end lost 4 bases, and 5 bases lay between the germline ends. The CDR3 region is CASSLTGTGELFF. The CDR3 DNA sequence: TGTGCCAGCAGTTTAACAGGCACCGGGGAGCTGTTTTTT.